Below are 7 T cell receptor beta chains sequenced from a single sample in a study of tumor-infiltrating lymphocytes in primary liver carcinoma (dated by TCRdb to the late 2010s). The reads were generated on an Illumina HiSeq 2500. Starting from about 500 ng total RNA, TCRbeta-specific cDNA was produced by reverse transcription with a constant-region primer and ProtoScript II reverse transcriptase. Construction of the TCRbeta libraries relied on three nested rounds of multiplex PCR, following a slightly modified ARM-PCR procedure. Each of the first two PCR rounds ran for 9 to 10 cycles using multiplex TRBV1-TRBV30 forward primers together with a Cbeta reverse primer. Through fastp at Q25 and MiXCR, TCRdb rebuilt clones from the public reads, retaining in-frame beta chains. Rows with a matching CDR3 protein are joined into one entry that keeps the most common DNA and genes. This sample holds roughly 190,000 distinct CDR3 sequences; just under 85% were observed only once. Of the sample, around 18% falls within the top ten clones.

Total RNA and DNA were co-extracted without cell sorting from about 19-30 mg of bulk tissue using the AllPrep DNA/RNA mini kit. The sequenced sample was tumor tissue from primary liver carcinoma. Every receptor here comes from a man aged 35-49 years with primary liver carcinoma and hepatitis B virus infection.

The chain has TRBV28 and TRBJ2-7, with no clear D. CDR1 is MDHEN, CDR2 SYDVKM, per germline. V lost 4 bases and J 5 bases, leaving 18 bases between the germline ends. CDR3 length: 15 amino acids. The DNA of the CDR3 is TGTGCCAGCAGTTCTTACTCGAGGAGATCCAACGAGCAGTACTTC. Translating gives CASSSYSRRSNEQYF.

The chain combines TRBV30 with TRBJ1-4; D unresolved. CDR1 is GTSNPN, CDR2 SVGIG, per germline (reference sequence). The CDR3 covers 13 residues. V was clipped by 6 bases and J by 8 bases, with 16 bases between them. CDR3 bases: TGTGCCTGTCTGGTCAAGCCGCGGGAAAAACTGTTTTTT. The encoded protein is CACLVKPREKLFF.

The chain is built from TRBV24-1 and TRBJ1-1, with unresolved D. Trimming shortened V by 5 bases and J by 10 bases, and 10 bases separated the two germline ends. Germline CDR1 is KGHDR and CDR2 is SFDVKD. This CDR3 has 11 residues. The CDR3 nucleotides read TGTGCCACCAGTGTTGGTACCCGAGCTTTCTTT. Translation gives CATSVGTRAFF.

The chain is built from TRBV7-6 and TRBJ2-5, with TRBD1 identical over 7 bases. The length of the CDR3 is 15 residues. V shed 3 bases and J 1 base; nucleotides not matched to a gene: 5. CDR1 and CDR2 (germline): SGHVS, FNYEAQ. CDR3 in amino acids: CASSFLTGFQETQYF. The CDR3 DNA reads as TGTGCCAGCAGCTTCCTGACAGGGTTCCAAGAGACCCAGTACTTC.

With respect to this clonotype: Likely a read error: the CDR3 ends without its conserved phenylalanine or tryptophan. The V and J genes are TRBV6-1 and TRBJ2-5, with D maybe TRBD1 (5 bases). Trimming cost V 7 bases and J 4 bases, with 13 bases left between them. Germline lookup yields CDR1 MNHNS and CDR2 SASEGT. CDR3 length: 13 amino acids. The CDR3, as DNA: TGTGCCAGCACTGTAAGGGGTACAGAGACCCAGTACTCC. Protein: CASTVRGTETQYS.

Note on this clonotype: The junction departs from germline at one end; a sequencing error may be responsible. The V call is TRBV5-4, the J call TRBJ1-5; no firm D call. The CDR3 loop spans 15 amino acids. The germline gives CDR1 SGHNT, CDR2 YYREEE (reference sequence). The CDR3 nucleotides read TGTGCCAGCAACCGCGACGGAAATAACAATCAGCCTCAGCGTTTT. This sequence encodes CASNRDGNNNQPQRF.

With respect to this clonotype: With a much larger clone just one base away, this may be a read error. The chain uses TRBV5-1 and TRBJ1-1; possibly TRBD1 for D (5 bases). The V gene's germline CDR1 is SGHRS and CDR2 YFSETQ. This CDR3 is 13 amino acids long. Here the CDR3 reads CVSSLRGGTEAFF. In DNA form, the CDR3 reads TGCGTCAGCAGCTTGCGGGGGGGCACTGAAGCTTTCTTT.